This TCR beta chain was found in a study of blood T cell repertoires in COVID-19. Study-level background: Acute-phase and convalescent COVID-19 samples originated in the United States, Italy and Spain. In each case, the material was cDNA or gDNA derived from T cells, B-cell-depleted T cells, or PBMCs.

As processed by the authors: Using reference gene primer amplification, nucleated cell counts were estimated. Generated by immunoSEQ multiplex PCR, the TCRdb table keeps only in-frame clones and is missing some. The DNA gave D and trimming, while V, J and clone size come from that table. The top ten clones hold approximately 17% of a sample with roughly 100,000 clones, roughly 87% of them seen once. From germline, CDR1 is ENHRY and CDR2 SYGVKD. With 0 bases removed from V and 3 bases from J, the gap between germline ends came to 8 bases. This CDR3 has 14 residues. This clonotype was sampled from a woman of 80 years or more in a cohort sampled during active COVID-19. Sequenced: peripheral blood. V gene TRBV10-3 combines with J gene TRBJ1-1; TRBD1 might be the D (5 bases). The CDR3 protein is CAISESRGDTEAFF. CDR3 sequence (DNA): TGTGCCATCAGTGAGTCTCGGGGGGACACTGAAGCTTTCTTT.